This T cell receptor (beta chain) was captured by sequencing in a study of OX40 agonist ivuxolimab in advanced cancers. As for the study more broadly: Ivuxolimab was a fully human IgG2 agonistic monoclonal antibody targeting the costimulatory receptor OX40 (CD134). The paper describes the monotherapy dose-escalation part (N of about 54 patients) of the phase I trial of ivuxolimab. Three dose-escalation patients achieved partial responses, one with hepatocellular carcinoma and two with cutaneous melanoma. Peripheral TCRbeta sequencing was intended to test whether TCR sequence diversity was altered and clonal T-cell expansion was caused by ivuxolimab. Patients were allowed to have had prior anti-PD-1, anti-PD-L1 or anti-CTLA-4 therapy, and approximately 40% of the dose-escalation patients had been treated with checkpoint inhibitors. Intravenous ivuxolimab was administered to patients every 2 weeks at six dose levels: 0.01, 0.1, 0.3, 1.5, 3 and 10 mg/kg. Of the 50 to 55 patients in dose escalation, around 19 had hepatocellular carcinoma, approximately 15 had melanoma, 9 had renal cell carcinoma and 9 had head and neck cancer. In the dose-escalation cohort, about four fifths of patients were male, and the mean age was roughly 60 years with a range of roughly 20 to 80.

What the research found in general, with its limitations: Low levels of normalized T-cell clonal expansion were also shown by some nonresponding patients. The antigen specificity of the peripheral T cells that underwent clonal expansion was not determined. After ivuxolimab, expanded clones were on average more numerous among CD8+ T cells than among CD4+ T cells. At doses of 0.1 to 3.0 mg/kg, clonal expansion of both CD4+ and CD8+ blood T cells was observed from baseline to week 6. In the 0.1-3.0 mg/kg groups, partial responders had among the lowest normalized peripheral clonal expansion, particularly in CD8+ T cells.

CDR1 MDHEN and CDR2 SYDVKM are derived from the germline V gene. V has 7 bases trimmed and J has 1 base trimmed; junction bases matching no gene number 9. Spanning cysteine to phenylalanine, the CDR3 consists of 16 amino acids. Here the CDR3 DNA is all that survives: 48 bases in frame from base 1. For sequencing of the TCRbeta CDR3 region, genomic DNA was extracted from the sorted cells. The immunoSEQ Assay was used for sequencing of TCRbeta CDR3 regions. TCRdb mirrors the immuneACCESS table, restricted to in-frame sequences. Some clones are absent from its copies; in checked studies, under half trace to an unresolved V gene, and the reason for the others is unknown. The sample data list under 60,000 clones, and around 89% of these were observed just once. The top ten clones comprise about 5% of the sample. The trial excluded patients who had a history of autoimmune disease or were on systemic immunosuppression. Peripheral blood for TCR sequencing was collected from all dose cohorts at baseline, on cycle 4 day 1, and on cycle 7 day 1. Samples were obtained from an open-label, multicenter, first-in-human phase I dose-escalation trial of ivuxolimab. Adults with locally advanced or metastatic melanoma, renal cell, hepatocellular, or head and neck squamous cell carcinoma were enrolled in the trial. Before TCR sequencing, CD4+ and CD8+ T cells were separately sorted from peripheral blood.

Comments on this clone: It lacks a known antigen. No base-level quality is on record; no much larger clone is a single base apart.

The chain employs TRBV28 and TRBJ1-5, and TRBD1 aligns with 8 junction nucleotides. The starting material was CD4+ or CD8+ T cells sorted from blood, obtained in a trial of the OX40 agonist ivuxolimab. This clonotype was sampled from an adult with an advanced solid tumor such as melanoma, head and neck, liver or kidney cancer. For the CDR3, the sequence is CASNPSQGVSNQPQHF. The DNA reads TGTGCCAGCAACCCCTCACAGGGGGTCAGCAATCAGCCCCAGCATTTT. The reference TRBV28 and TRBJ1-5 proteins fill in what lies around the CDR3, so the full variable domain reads DVKVTQSSRYLVKRTGEKVFLECVQDMDHENMFWYRQDPGLGLRLIYFSYDVKMKEKGDIPEGYSVSREKKERFSLILESASTNQTSMYLCASNPSQGVSNQPQHFGDGTRLSIL.